This TCR beta chain was recovered during a study of T cell responses to AZD1222 COVID-19 vaccine. Study-level information: Second doses at about 4 or about 12 weeks were pooled. Overall study results and limits: The breadth and depth of Spike-specific TCRs increased once two AZD1222 doses had been given.

This clone was found once. Its antigen is unknown. Germline V CDR1 and CDR2: MNHEY, SVGAGI. The CDR3 spans 15 residues. V trimming: 6 bases; J trimming: 1 base; junction bases outside the gene matches: 6. TCRdb's table, derived via immunoSEQ multiplex PCR, lists solely in-frame clones and lacks some. The data contain over 120,000 clones, 80% to 90% of them singletons. The chain has TRBV6-5 and TRBJ1-5, with TRBD1 identical over 7 bases. The source of this sequence is an adult in good health. Sequencing used peripheral blood, obtained on day 0 of AZD1222 vaccination. The CDR3 bases are TGTGCCAGCAGGACGACAGGGCTGAGCAATCAGCCCCAGCATTTT. As protein: CASRTTGLSNQPQHF.